The 19 T cell receptor beta chains presented below share a single source sample, sequenced in a study of blood T cell repertoires in COVID-19. Produced via immunoSEQ multiplex PCR; TCRdb's table is partial and in-frame only. In the table there are tens of thousands of clones, 70% to 85% of which are singletons. The sequencing input was PBMCs or T cells enriched from blood (not recorded which). The receptor source for this set is a woman aged 45-65 years with acute COVID-19.

This chain joins TRBV10-2 and TRBJ1-2; perhaps TRBD1 as D (6 bases). The CDR3 contains 15 residues. The V end was cut by 2 bases, the J end by 5 bases, with 15 bases between. Germline CDR1 reads WSHSY; CDR2 reads SAAADI. CDR3 sequence (DNA): TGCGCCAGCAGTGAGGTAGTCCAGGGGCTGTATGGCTACACCTTC. This encodes CASSEVVQGLYGYTF.

The chain joins TRBV28 to TRBJ2-5; TRBD2 matches 10 bases. Germline-derived CDR1 and CDR2 are MDHEN and SYDVKM. This CDR3 has 16 amino acids. Germline trimming cut 4 bases from V and 1 base from J; bases unmatched to any gene: 6. This chain's CDR3 is CASSSLAGGFQETQYF. As DNA, the CDR3 is TGTGCCAGCAGTTCCTTAGCGGGGGGCTTCCAAGAGACCCAGTACTTC.

The chain carries TRBV24-1 and TRBJ1-2; no firm D call. Trimming took 4 bases from V and 5 from J, leaving 16 bases between them. Germline V CDR1 and CDR2: KGHDR, SFDVKD. The CDR3 has 15 amino acids. CDR3: CATSDPRGWAYGYTF. The CDR3 DNA reads as TGTGCCACCAGTGACCCACGTGGGTGGGCGTATGGCTACACCTTC.

This clone appeared a few times. The chain couples TRBV5-4 to TRBJ1-1, with D tentatively TRBD1 (5 bases). The CDR3 runs 15 residues. Germline-derived CDR1 and CDR2 are SGHNT and YYREEE (reference sequence). The ends were cut back, 3 bases at V and 3 bases at J, with 15 bases in the middle. CDR3: CASSSRARGDTEAFF. CDR3 DNA sequence: TGTGCCAGCAGCTCTAGGGCCCGGGGGGACACTGAAGCTTTCTTT.

J is TRBJ1-3 and V is TRBV5-5; no reliable D call. CDR3 length: 14 residues. Trimming removed 1 base at V and 4 bases at J, with 9 bases between. Per germline, CDR1 SGHKS and CDR2 YYEKEE (reference sequence). As DNA, the CDR3 is TGTGCCAGCAGCTTGAACAGAGCAGGAAACACCATATATTTT. Its translation is CASSLNRAGNTIYF.

The chain carries TRBV6-5 and TRBJ2-7, with 14 bases fitting TRBD2. CDR3 length equals 15 residues. Germline V gene sequence: CDR1 MNHEY, CDR2 SVGAGI. The junction had 5 bases not matched to a gene; V was cut back by 7 bases and J by 3 bases. The CDR3 reads CASIPGTSGGYEQYF. CDR3 sequence (DNA): TGTGCCAGCATACCTGGGACTAGCGGGGGCTACGAGCAGTACTTC.

The V call is TRBV6-2 or TRBV6-3, the J call TRBJ2-1; D possibly corresponds to TRBD2 (6 bases). V lost 4 bases and J lost 7, with 14 bases in between. This CDR3 is built from 14 residues. Germline V lookup: CDR1 MNHEY, CDR2 SVGEGT. The CDR3 region has the DNA TGTGCCAGCAGTTCCCCCAACCGGGGGAATGAGCAGTTCTTC. This encodes CASSSPNRGNEQFF.

This clone was counted only a few times. Here the CDR3 DNA reads TGTGCCAGCAGCTTAGGGGGCGCGGTCTATGGCTACACCTTC. It encodes CASSLGGAVYGYTF. The chain links TRBV7-9 to TRBJ1-2; TRBD1 is a possible D gene (5 bases). Germline lookup yields CDR1 SEHNR and CDR2 FQNEAQ (reference sequence). This CDR3 comprises 14 residues. V lost 1 base and J 4 bases, leaving 10 bases between the germline ends.

The rearrangement joins TRBV28 to TRBJ2-3; 8 bases match TRBD2. Germline lookup yields CDR1 MDHEN and CDR2 SYDVKM. The V and J ends lost 5 bases and 3 bases, in that order; junction bases with no gene match: 16. CDR3 length: 18 amino acids. CDR3 nucleotides: TGTGCCAGCAGTCGTGGGGATAACCTAGCGGGCTTAACAGATACGCAGTATTTT. This translates into CASSRGDNLAGLTDTQYF.

This clone was picked up one time. The chain employs TRBV19 and TRBJ1-2; D unresolved. This CDR3 is 11 amino acids long. Between the trimmed V and J ends, which lost 7 bases and 0 bases, there was a span of 3 bases. Germline V gene lookup returns CDR1 LNHDA and CDR2 SQIVND (reference sequence). The CDR3 spells CASTANYGYTF. Written as DNA, the CDR3 is TGTGCCAGTACGGCTAACTATGGCTACACCTTC.

This sequence joins TRBV30 and TRBJ1-3; D call uncertain. The CDR3 length is 12 residues. The germline V gene encodes CDR1 GTSNPN and CDR2 SVGIG (reference sequence). V shed 4 bases and J shed 0 bases, with 4 bases lying between them. The CDR3 is CAWKASGNTIYF. DNA for the CDR3: TGTGCCTGGAAAGCCTCTGGAAACACCATATATTTT.

The J gene is TRBJ1-5, the V gene TRBV6-1; unclear D gene. The V gene lost 2 bases and the J gene lost 0 bases, with 14 bases spanning the gap. CDR1 MNHNS and CDR2 SASEGT come from the germline V gene. The CDR3 loop spans 17 amino acids. The CDR3 nucleotides are TGTGCCAGCAGTGAACAACTAACGGCCTATAGCAATCAGCCCCAGCATTTT. Translation: CASSEQLTAYSNQPQHF.

The chain joins TRBV12-3 or TRBV12-4 to TRBJ1-2; the D gene is possibly TRBD1 (6 bases). Trimming stripped 3 bases from V and 5 bases from J, with 7 bases between. The CDR3 has 12 residues. CDR3 amino acids: CASSFGQYGYTF. CDR3 DNA sequence: TGTGCCAGCAGTTTCGGACAGTATGGCTACACCTTC.

This sequence joins TRBV11-2 and TRBJ1-1, with a weak D call TRBD1 (5 bases). Germline CDR1 and CDR2: SGHAT and FQNNGV. Trimming removed 2 bases at V and 0 bases at J, with 10 bases between. The CDR3 runs 15 residues. CDR3 loop: CASSLLSGVNTEAFF. CDR3 DNA sequence: TGTGCCAGCAGCTTATTATCGGGGGTGAACACTGAAGCTTTCTTT.

The V call is TRBV7-9, the J call TRBJ2-7, with 9 bases aligning to TRBD1. The CDR3 loop spans 14 amino acids. V shed 1 base, J shed 5 bases, and the junction held 3 bases outside the gene matches. The germline CDR1 and CDR2 sequences are SEHNR and FQNEAQ (reference sequence). CDR3 in DNA: TGTGCCAGCAGCTTAGGACAGGGGGTTAACGAGCAGTACTTC. This codes for CASSLGQGVNEQYF.

This clone was counted only a few times. This rearrangement joins TRBV27 to TRBJ1-1; D might be TRBD1 (5 bases). The CDR3 is 12 residues long. Per germline, CDR1 MNHEY and CDR2 SMNVEV (reference sequence). Trimming shortened V by 6 bases and J by 2 bases, and 7 bases separated the two germline ends. The CDR3 coding sequence is TGTGCCAGCAGAGGGGCTAACACTGAAGCTTTCTTT. Its translation is CASRGANTEAFF.

The chain carries TRBV10-1 and TRBJ2-5; no clear D. The CDR3 length is 18 residues. Trimming took 2 bases from V and 0 from J, leaving 19 bases between them. Germline V gives CDR1 WNHNN, CDR2 SYGVQD (reference sequence). The CDR3: CASSEAGSISFYQETQYF. In nucleotides, the CDR3 is TGCGCCAGCAGTGAGGCAGGATCTATAAGTTTTTACCAAGAGACCCAGTACTTC.

This clone was counted a few times. V usage is TRBV12-3 or TRBV12-4 and J usage is TRBJ2-7; 7 nucleotides line up with TRBD1. The CDR3 sequence is 12 residues long. J gave up 6 bases and V 5 bases, and 4 bases lay outside the gene matches. CDR3 in amino acids: CASSRQGLEQYF. In nucleotides, the CDR3 is TGTGCCAGCAGTCGACAGGGTCTCGAGCAGTACTTC.

The chain carries TRBV28 and TRBJ1-2; no clear D gene. Trimming took off 7 bases at V and 8 bases at J, with 17 bases between the two ends. The CDR3 length is 13 residues. The germline V gene encodes CDR1 MDHEN and CDR2 SYDVKM. As DNA, the CDR3 is TGTGCCAGCACCCTTTCGGGAGGGAGGGGCTACACCTTC. This encodes CASTLSGGRGYTF.